Listed below are T cell receptor beta chains from one sample, sequenced in a study of post-analysis software for immune sequencing data. TCRdb re-analysed the PCR reads in MiXCR, keeping a single row per CDR3 protein. The table lists about 540,000 distinct CDR3 sequences, less than 40% of them singletons. The sample taken for sequencing was blood. The receptors derive from a girl younger than 18 with multiple sclerosis. Both conserved end residues are part of each CDR3. The order of the fields is V gene, D gene, clone size, J gene, CDR3 protein, CDR3 DNA. D genes are given only for firm matches. Part of the rows lack a size; the others show once, few, many or a class for expanded clones.

v_gene: TRBV5-1; d_gene: .; abundance: .; j_gene: TRBJ2-1; CDR3aa: CASSLDTNEQFF; CDR3nt: TGCGCCAGCAGCTTGGATACCAATGAGCAGTTCTTC
v_gene: TRBV7-9; d_gene: .; abundance: few; j_gene: TRBJ2-1; CDR3aa: CASSSLDHLYNEQFF; CDR3nt: TGTGCCAGCAGCTCCCTTGACCACCTCTACAATGAGCAGTTCTTC
v_gene: TRBV4-1; d_gene: TRBD1; abundance: .; j_gene: TRBJ1-2; CDR3aa: CASRRTGGYDYTF; CDR3nt: TGCGCCAGCAGAAGAACAGGGGGGTACGACTACACCTTC
v_gene: TRBV6-6; d_gene: .; abundance: .; j_gene: TRBJ1-4; CDR3aa: CASSYSGGPNEKLFF; CDR3nt: TGTGCCAGCAGTTACTCGGGAGGGCCTAATGAAAAACTGTTTTTT
v_gene: TRBV19; d_gene: TRBD1; abundance: .; j_gene: TRBJ1-5; CDR3aa: CASSIDGQGVWGNQPQHF; CDR3nt: TGTGCCAGTAGTATAGACGGCCAGGGGGTTTGGGGCAATCAGCCCCAGCATTTT
v_gene: TRBV10-3; d_gene: .; abundance: .; j_gene: TRBJ2-5; CDR3aa: CAISESTYPDEQYF; CDR3nt: TGTGCCATCAGTGAGTCGACCTATCCGGATGAGCAGTACTTC
v_gene: TRBV3-1; d_gene: TRBD1; abundance: .; j_gene: TRBJ1-6; CDR3aa: CASSRTGVNSPLHF; CDR3nt: TGTGCCAGCAGCCGGACAGGGGTAAATTCACCCCTCCACTTT
v_gene: TRBV11-2; d_gene: TRBD1; abundance: .; j_gene: TRBJ2-4; CDR3aa: CASSLGDRVLAKNIQYF; CDR3nt: TGTGCCAGCAGCTTAGGGGACAGGGTTCTAGCCAAAAACATTCAGTACTTC
v_gene: TRBV27; d_gene: .; abundance: .; j_gene: TRBJ2-7; CDR3aa: CASGSCMGQGASYEQYF; CDR3nt: TGTGCCAGCGGTTCCTGTATGGGGCAAGGCGCCTCCTACGAGCAGTACTTC
v_gene: TRBV6-4; d_gene: .; abundance: .; j_gene: TRBJ2-1; CDR3aa: CASRRVKDEQFF; CDR3nt: TGTGCCAGCAGGCGGGTGAAGGATGAGCAGTTCTTC
v_gene: TRBV24-1; d_gene: TRBD1; abundance: .; j_gene: TRBJ2-4; CDR3aa: CATSDPRNRGGNIQYF; CDR3nt: TGTGCCACCAGTGACCCGCGGAACAGGGGCGGAAACATTCAGTACTTC
v_gene: TRBV6-5; d_gene: TRBD1; abundance: many; j_gene: TRBJ2-7; CDR3aa: CASSKGDSVPYEQYF; CDR3nt: TGTGCCAGCAGCAAGGGGGACAGCGTTCCTTACGAGCAGTACTTC
v_gene: TRBV6-5; d_gene: .; abundance: .; j_gene: TRBJ1-1; CDR3aa: CASNPDTLNTEAFF; CDR3nt: TGTGCCAGCAATCCCGATACGCTCAACACTGAAGCTTTCTTT
v_gene: TRBV10-3; d_gene: .; abundance: .; j_gene: TRBJ2-1; CDR3aa: CAIRPQGAFSYNEQFF; CDR3nt: TGTGCCATCAGGCCACAGGGAGCCTTCTCCTACAATGAGCAGTTCTTC
v_gene: TRBV6-5; d_gene: .; abundance: .; j_gene: TRBJ1-2; CDR3aa: CASTDRLSNYGYTF; CDR3nt: TGTGCCAGCACAGACAGGTTGTCAAACTATGGCTACACCTTC
v_gene: TRBV12-3/TRBV12-4; d_gene: TRBD2; abundance: few; j_gene: TRBJ2-7; CDR3aa: CASSTGGSSYEQYF; CDR3nt: TGTGCCAGCAGTACGGGAGGTAGCTCCTACGAGCAGTACTTC
v_gene: TRBV9; d_gene: .; abundance: few; j_gene: TRBJ2-7; CDR3aa: CASSVDSQGLVLDEQYF; CDR3nt: TGTGCCAGCAGCGTAGACTCTCAGGGCCTGGTCTTGGACGAGCAGTACTTC
v_gene: TRBV20-1; d_gene: TRBD1; abundance: .; j_gene: TRBJ2-7; CDR3aa: CSARDPDRGLYEQYF; CDR3nt: TGCAGTGCTAGAGACCCGGACAGGGGGCTGTACGAGCAGTACTTC
v_gene: TRBV3-1; d_gene: TRBD2; abundance: few; j_gene: TRBJ2-3; CDR3aa: CASSAETSRRGDTQYF; CDR3nt: TGTGCCAGCAGCGCCGAGACTAGCCGACGTGGAGATACGCAGTATTTT
v_gene: TRBV7-8; d_gene: .; abundance: .; j_gene: TRBJ2-7; CDR3aa: CASSSLTGQNYYEQYF; CDR3nt: TGTGCCAGCAGCTCTTTGACAGGCCAGAACTACTACGAGCAGTACTTC
v_gene: TRBV7-2; d_gene: .; abundance: .; j_gene: TRBJ1-1; CDR3aa: CASSLRGEVTGEAFF; CDR3nt: TGTGCCAGCAGCTTACGGGGTGAGGTGACGGGTGAAGCTTTCTTT
v_gene: TRBV4-1; d_gene: .; abundance: .; j_gene: TRBJ2-5; CDR3aa: CASSPGLNRETQYF; CDR3nt: TGCGCCAGCAGCCCCGGGTTGAATAGGGAGACCCAGTACTTC
v_gene: TRBV15; d_gene: .; abundance: .; j_gene: TRBJ2-3; CDR3aa: CATSREGRGATDTQYF; CDR3nt: TGTGCCACCAGCAGAGAGGGCAGGGGGGCAACAGATACGCAGTATTTT